Listed below are T cell receptor beta chains from one sample, sequenced in a study of blood T cell repertoires in COVID-19. Measured with immunoSEQ multiplex PCR; TCRdb has only the in-frame clones, and not every one. The sample carries more than 110,000 clones, roughly four fifths recorded once. The specimen sequenced was peripheral blood. The receptors stem from a human donor in a cohort sampled during active COVID-19. Both conserved end residues are part of each CDR3. The D gene is left open where the match is weak. Expanded clones are given a class, and other clones once, few, many or no size at all.

cdr3_aa: CASSLQAIYGYTF
cdr3_nt: TGTGCCAGCAGTTTACAGGCAATCTATGGCTACACCTTC
v_call: TRBV12-3/TRBV12-4
clone_size: NA
j_call: TRBJ1-2
d_call: NA

cdr3_aa: CASSPTLVGEQFF
cdr3_nt: TGTGCCAGCAGCCCCACCTTGGTGGGCGAGCAGTTCTTC
v_call: TRBV3-1/TRBV3-2
clone_size: NA
j_call: TRBJ2-1
d_call: NA

cdr3_aa: CASRTTGSGNTEAFF
cdr3_nt: TGTGCCAGCAGAACAACAGGATCGGGGAACACTGAAGCTTTCTTT
v_call: TRBV6-5
clone_size: NA
j_call: TRBJ1-1
d_call: NA

cdr3_aa: CASSIKVGDSSYEQYF
cdr3_nt: TGTGCCAGTAGTATAAAGGTAGGGGACAGCTCCTACGAGCAGTACTTC
v_call: TRBV19
clone_size: NA
j_call: TRBJ2-7
d_call: TRBD1

cdr3_aa: CASSLPGSGNEKLFF
cdr3_nt: TGTGCCAGCAGTTTACCAGGGTCAGGGAATGAAAAACTGTTTTTT
v_call: TRBV28
clone_size: once
j_call: TRBJ1-4
d_call: NA

cdr3_aa: CASSWVGAGTEAFF
cdr3_nt: TGTGCCAGCAGCTGGGTGGGGGCCGGCACTGAAGCTTTCTTT
v_call: TRBV7-9
clone_size: NA
j_call: TRBJ1-1
d_call: NA

cdr3_aa: CASSLVLAGGPGTDTQYF
cdr3_nt: TGCGCCAGCAGCTTGGTTCTAGCGGGGGGGCCGGGGACAGATACGCAGTATTTT
v_call: TRBV5-1
clone_size: NA
j_call: TRBJ2-3
d_call: TRBD2

cdr3_aa: CASSLGQGLRETQYF
cdr3_nt: TGTGCCAGCAGCCTCGGACAGGGGCTCCGAGAGACCCAGTACTTC
v_call: TRBV27
clone_size: NA
j_call: TRBJ2-5
d_call: TRBD1

cdr3_aa: CASSFWEGGETQYF
cdr3_nt: TGTGCCAGCAGCTTTTGGGAGGGTGGGGAGACCCAGTACTTC
v_call: TRBV5-4
clone_size: NA
j_call: TRBJ2-5
d_call: TRBD2

cdr3_aa: CASSFQRQGPDTQYF
cdr3_nt: TGTGCCAGCAGTTTCCAGCGACAGGGACCAGATACGCAGTATTTT
v_call: TRBV28
clone_size: NA
j_call: TRBJ2-3
d_call: TRBD1

cdr3_aa: CSASSGQGGNQPQHF
cdr3_nt: TGCAGCGCCAGCTCCGGACAGGGGGGTAATCAGCCCCAGCATTTT
v_call: TRBV29-1
clone_size: once
j_call: TRBJ1-5
d_call: TRBD1

cdr3_aa: CASSPGGGGAFGETQYF
cdr3_nt: TGTGCCAGCAGCCCAGGTGGCGGGGGGGCCTTCGGAGAGACCCAGTACTTC
v_call: TRBV11-3
clone_size: NA
j_call: TRBJ2-5
d_call: TRBD2

cdr3_aa: CASSPPGRSGNTIYF
cdr3_nt: TGTGCCAGCAGCCCCCCAGGTCGCTCTGGAAACACCATATATTTT
v_call: TRBV7-2
clone_size: once
j_call: TRBJ1-3
d_call: NA

cdr3_aa: CASSLIRSTEAFF
cdr3_nt: TGTGCCAGCAGCCTGATTCGGAGCACTGAAGCTTTCTTT
v_call: TRBV5-5
clone_size: few
j_call: TRBJ1-1
d_call: NA

cdr3_aa: CASSLGGPHTGELFF
cdr3_nt: TGTGCCAGCAGCTTAGGGGGGCCCCACACCGGGGAGCTGTTTTTT
v_call: TRBV7-9
clone_size: NA
j_call: TRBJ2-2
d_call: NA

cdr3_aa: CASSRGQLKETEAFF
cdr3_nt: TGTGCCAGCAGCCGCGGACAGCTCAAGGAGACTGAAGCTTTCTTT
v_call: TRBV5-4
clone_size: NA
j_call: TRBJ1-1
d_call: NA

cdr3_aa: CSASSFSYEQYF
cdr3_nt: TGCAGTGCTAGTTCCTTCTCCTACGAGCAGTACTTC
v_call: TRBV20-1
clone_size: NA
j_call: TRBJ2-7
d_call: NA

cdr3_aa: CAIRRDPNTGELFF
cdr3_nt: TGTGCCATCAGGCGGGACCCGAACACCGGGGAGCTGTTTTTT
v_call: TRBV10-3
clone_size: NA
j_call: TRBJ2-2
d_call: NA

cdr3_aa: CASSYGLTEQYF
cdr3_nt: TGTGCCAGCAGTTATGGACTGACCGAGCAGTACTTC
v_call: TRBV6-2/TRBV6-3
clone_size: NA
j_call: TRBJ2-7
d_call: NA